The 5 T cell receptor beta chains reported below all come from one sample, sequenced in a study of blood T cell repertoires in COVID-19. TCRdb's copy holds only in-frame clones and misses some; the assay was immunoSEQ multiplex PCR. The repertoire has approximately 250,000 clones, around 90% of them found once; the top ten carry around 1%. Sequenced: PBMCs or T cells enriched from blood (not recorded which). These receptors came from a woman aged 25 to 39 who had recovered from COVID-19.

The V call is TRBV5-4, the J call TRBJ2-1, with 9 bases lining up with TRBD2. The CDR3 is 16 residues long. V shed 4 bases and J 8 bases; nucleotides not matched to a gene: 13. Germline CDR1 reads SGHNT; CDR2 reads YYREEE (reference sequence). CDR3 in DNA: TGTGCCAGCAGCCCTTCTAAGCGGGGGGATATCTATGAGCAGTTCTTC. It is translated as CASSPSKRGDIYEQFF.

This clone was observed once. V is TRBV6-5 and J is TRBJ1-4, with a possible D match to TRBD1 (6 bases). V was cut by 6 bases and J by 0 bases, with 11 bases left in between. CDR3 length: 15 amino acids. Germline V gene sequence: CDR1 MNHEY, CDR2 SVGAGI. Here the CDR3 DNA reads TGTGCCAGCAGAACTAACAGGGCAACTAATGAAAAACTGTTTTTT. This sequence encodes CASRTNRATNEKLFF.

This chain joins TRBV5-1 and TRBJ1-6; 8 nucleotides match TRBD1. Germline assignment: CDR1 SGHRS and CDR2 YFSETQ. Trimming at V came to 5 bases and at J to 10 bases, leaving 8 bases not matched to a gene. The CDR3 is 14 residues long. CDR3 DNA: TGCGCCAGCAGTCAGTTACAGGGGGACTCACCCCTCCACTTT. It yields the protein CASSQLQGDSPLHF.

This clone was counted only a few times. V usage is TRBV30 and J usage is TRBJ2-3, with 8 bases matching TRBD2. The length of the CDR3 is 15 residues. The germline CDR1 and CDR2 sequences are GTSNPN and SVGIG (reference sequence). V was pared by 0 bases and J by 5 bases, with 7 bases of the junction left unmatched. Here the CDR3 reads CAWSVPGGGVDTQYF. The CDR3 coding sequence is TGTGCCTGGAGTGTACCGGGAGGGGGTGTAGATACGCAGTATTTT.

The V call is TRBV18, the J call TRBJ1-4, with D perhaps TRBD1 (5 bases). Germline loops: CDR1 KGHSH, CDR2 LQKENI. V was pared by 2 bases and J by 4 bases, with 14 bases between. The CDR3 is made up of 16 amino acids. The DNA of the CDR3 is TGTGCCAGCTCACCAGGGGCCAATTATGGTAATGAAAAACTGTTTTTT. Translation gives CASSPGANYGNEKLFF.